One and the same sample provided the 27 T cell receptor beta chains below, sequenced in a study of cytomegalovirus exposure and HLA in healthy donors. Sequencing used immunoSEQ multiplex PCR; TCRdb keeps in-frame clones, though not all of them. The sample gives around 50,000 clones, 90% to 95% of which show up once; under 7% is in the top ten. The sequenced sample consisted of PBMCs. These receptors were taken from a woman between 18 and 29 years old in good health and CMV-seronegative.

This clone came up once. The chain couples TRBV6-1 to TRBJ2-3, with 7 bases identical to TRBD1. Looked up from germline, CDR1 is MNHNS and CDR2 is SASEGT. CDR3 length: 15 amino acids. The V gene end was trimmed by 6 bases and the J gene end by 2 bases; junction bases not matched to a gene: 8. CDR3 region: CASSPGQAYTDTQYF. CDR3 DNA: TGTGCCAGCAGCCCTGGACAGGCCTACACAGATACGCAGTATTTT.

The chain joins TRBV7-6 to TRBJ2-2, with TRBD2 identical over 11 bases. The CDR3 covers 17 residues. Germline V lookup: CDR1 SGHVS, CDR2 FNYEAQ. With V trimmed by 5 bases and J by 2 bases, 7 bases remained unmatched. The CDR3 bases are TGTGCCAGCAGCGCAACGACTAGCGGGGTCAACACCGGGGAGCTGTTTTTT. Translated: CASSATTSGVNTGELFF.

V gene TRBV19 combines with J gene TRBJ1-5; D remains unclear. The germline gives CDR1 LNHDA, CDR2 SQIVND (reference sequence). The CDR3 loop spans 15 amino acids. Trimming shortened V by 5 bases and J by 3 bases, and 14 bases separated the two germline ends. CDR3 nucleotide sequence: TGTGCCAGTAGTTACAATGGTATTGACAATCAGCCCCAGCATTTT. Its protein is CASSYNGIDNQPQHF.

The genes are TRBV13 and TRBJ2-5; TRBD1 might be the D (5 bases). The J call may be faulty, since TRBJ2-7 better matches the DNA end. Germline V CDR1 and CDR2: PRHDT, FYEKMQ (reference sequence). The length of the CDR3 is 14 residues. The CDR3 loop is CASSSGFWDYEQYF. The CDR3 DNA reads as TGTGCCAGCAGCTCAGGGTTCTGGGACTACGAGCAGTACTTC.

This chain uses TRBV10-2 with TRBJ2-2, with a tentative D call TRBD1 (6 bases). The CDR3 has 19 residues. V lost 6 bases and J lost 7, with 30 bases in between. From germline, CDR1 is WSHSY and CDR2 SAAADI. This CDR3 is CASRREGEPELAYDGELFF. DNA for the CDR3: TGCGCCAGCAGGCGCGAGGGGGAGCCTGAACTGGCCTACGACGGGGAGCTGTTTTTT.

V is TRBV7-8 and J is TRBJ2-7, with 7 positions matching TRBD1. Germline CDR1 SGHVS, CDR2 FQNEAQ. The CDR3 extends over 17 amino acids. Trimming at V came to 1 base and at J to 2 bases, leaving 11 bases not matched to a gene. CDR3 loop: CASSLGVGGAKAYEQYV. CDR3 DNA sequence: TGTGCCAGCAGCTTAGGCGTAGGGGGCGCCAAGGCCTACGAGCAGTACGTC.

V is TRBV6-1 and J is TRBJ2-3; D might be TRBD2 (5 bases). CDR3 length: 15 amino acids. The germline CDR1 and CDR2 sequences are MNHNS and SASEGT. Trimming cost V 3 bases and J 0 bases, with 10 bases left between them. CDR3 nucleotides: TGTGCCAGCAGTGAGACTATACGAAGCACAGATACGCAGTATTTT. Amino acid sequence: CASSETIRSTDTQYF.

The chain couples TRBV5-1 to TRBJ1-1; D might be TRBD1 (6 bases). CDR3 size: 14 residues. Germline CDR1 reads SGHRS; CDR2 reads YFSETQ. Trimming took off 4 bases at V and 2 bases at J, with 12 bases between the two ends. CDR3 in DNA: TGCGCCAGCAGCCCAGGGGCCACCAACACTGAAGCTTTCTTT. Residues: CASSPGATNTEAFF.

V usage is TRBV12-5 and J usage is TRBJ1-2; no clear D. CDR3 length: 12 residues. The V end lost 5 bases, the J end lost 6 bases, and 10 bases lay between the germline ends. Germline V gene sequence: CDR1 LGHNT, CDR2 FRNRAP. The CDR3: CASGTNTNGYTF. The CDR3 DNA reads as TGTGCTAGTGGTACTAATACTAATGGCTACACCTTC.

This sequence joins TRBV7-2 and TRBJ2-1, with D uncertain. The length of the CDR3 is 13 residues. Germline V CDR1 and CDR2: SGHTA, FQGNSA. V lost 5 bases to trimming and J lost 1 base, with 6 bases between them. CDR3 amino acids: CASSAGSYNEQFF. The CDR3 DNA sequence: TGTGCCAGCAGCGCCGGGTCCTACAATGAGCAGTTCTTC.

The chain combines TRBV29-1 with TRBJ1-1, with D hard to call. Trimming stripped 3 bases from V and 4 bases from J, with 18 bases between. CDR1 is SQVTM and CDR2 is ANQGSEA in the germline V gene. This CDR3 comprises 15 residues. CDR3 nucleotides: TGCAGCGTTGATCGAGGTTGGTCCTCGAGCACTGAAGCTTTCTTT. Translated: CSVDRGWSSSTEAFF.

V gene TRBV5-4 combines with J gene TRBJ2-4, with D possibly being TRBD2 (7 bases). Germline V gene sequence: CDR1 SGHNT, CDR2 YYREEE (reference sequence). Trimming took off 4 bases at V and 6 bases at J, with 17 bases between the two ends. This CDR3 is 15 amino acids long. The CDR3 region has the DNA TGTGCCAGCAGCCCGGCGGGGGAGGGGGTAAACATTCAGTACTTC. Amino acid sequence: CASSPAGEGVNIQYF.

This chain uses TRBV4-3 with TRBJ1-1; D possibly corresponds to TRBD1 (5 bases). V lost 2 bases to trimming and J lost 5 bases, with 18 bases between them. The V gene's germline CDR1 is LGHNA and CDR2 YSLEER. This CDR3 has 16 residues. The DNA for the CDR3 is TGCGCCAGCAGCCAACCATTTCAGGGACGGGGGACTGAAGCTTTCTTT. As protein: CASSQPFQGRGTEAFF.

The V gene is TRBV12-5, the J gene TRBJ1-2; the match to TRBD1 covers 8 bases. The CDR3 contains 14 residues. Germline lookup yields CDR1 LGHNT and CDR2 FRNRAP. V lost 0 bases to trimming and J lost 8 bases; unmatched junction nucleotides: 5. In DNA form, the CDR3 reads TGTGCTAGTGGTTTGGTACCAGGGGGCGAAGGCTACACCTTC. Translating gives CASGLVPGGEGYTF.

The rearrangement uses TRBV27 and TRBJ1-1; no firm D call. Trimming removed 0 bases from V and 4 bases from J, with 9 bases in between. The germline V gene has CDR1 MNHEY and CDR2 SMNVEV (reference sequence). The CDR3 totals 14 residues. The DNA for the CDR3 is TGTGCCAGCAGTTTATCGGCCGGGATCACTGAAGCTTTCTTT. Protein product: CASSLSAGITEAFF.

This rearrangement joins TRBV5-4 to TRBJ2-2; 8 nucleotides match TRBD2. The CDR3 loop spans 16 amino acids. The junction had 3 bases not matched to a gene; V was cut back by 2 bases and J by 0 bases. Per the germline V gene, CDR1 is SGHNT and CDR2 is YYREEE (reference sequence). The CDR3 loop reads CASSLSGGANTGELFF. The CDR3 nucleotides read TGTGCCAGCAGCTTAAGCGGGGGTGCGAACACCGGGGAGCTGTTTTTT.

The genes are TRBV5-3 and TRBJ1-4, with 9 positions matching TRBD1. TRBV5-3 is annotated as an ORF whose role is uncertain. V shed 7 bases, J shed 8 bases, and the junction held 9 bases outside the gene matches. The CDR3 totals 14 residues. CDR3 in amino acids: CARARGTGHEKLFF. Written as DNA, the CDR3 is TGTGCCAGAGCCAGGGGGACAGGGCACGAAAAACTGTTTTTT.

The chain has TRBV4-1 and TRBJ1-3; the D gene is possibly TRBD1 (6 bases). The CDR3 loop spans 19 amino acids. V was cut by 2 bases and J by 0 bases, with 20 bases left in between. CDR1 is MGHRA and CDR2 is YSYEKL in the germline V gene. The CDR3 nucleotides read TGCGCCAGCAGCCAACACAGGGCTTTAGACATACTCTCTGGAAACACCATATATTTT. It specifies CASSQHRALDILSGNTIYF.

The chain uses TRBV18 and TRBJ2-3; maybe TRBD2 (6 bases). Germline V gene data show CDR1 as KGHSH and CDR2 as LQKENI. CDR3 size: 18 residues. V was shortened by 1 base and J by 3 bases, with 20 bases between the two germline ends. As DNA, the CDR3 is TGTGCCAGCTCACCACTAAAGTCCGGGCCAGGGAGGACAGATACGCAGTATTTT. Translating gives CASSPLKSGPGRTDTQYF.

The chain uses TRBV29-1 and TRBJ1-5; D not certain. Trimming removed 0 bases at V and 3 bases at J, with 9 bases between. Per the germline V gene, CDR1 is SQVTM and CDR2 is ANQGSEA. This CDR3 contains 14 residues. CDR3 bases: TGCAGCGTTGAAGAAGGAGGTTCCAATCAGCCCCAGCATTTT. It encodes CSVEEGGSNQPQHF.

The count of this clone is one. The chain employs TRBV4-1 and TRBJ1-1; TRBD1 matches 8 bases. Trimming at V came to 2 bases and at J to 6 bases, leaving 11 bases not matched to a gene. Germline assignment: CDR1 MGHRA and CDR2 YSYEKL. The CDR3 runs to 16 residues. CDR3 loop: CASSQTGDRPRSEAFF. The CDR3 bases are TGCGCCAGCAGCCAAACCGGGGACAGGCCGAGGTCTGAAGCTTTCTTT.

This clone was seen once. The chain recombines TRBV5-6 with TRBJ2-7, with D tentatively TRBD1 (5 bases). Per germline, CDR1 SGHDT and CDR2 YYEEEE. The CDR3 sequence is 13 residues long. V lost 4 bases and J 6 bases, leaving 14 bases between the germline ends. The chain's CDR3 is CASSTRVFGEQYV. For the CDR3, the DNA is TGTGCCAGCAGCACCAGGGTGTTCGGCGAGCAGTACGTC.

The J gene is TRBJ1-2, the V gene TRBV9, with a tentative D call TRBD1 (5 bases). The germline gives CDR1 SGDLS, CDR2 YYNGEE. The CDR3 sequence is 15 residues long. V lost 0 bases and J lost 0, with 9 bases in between. CDR3 sequence reads: CASSVAGGSNYGYTF. The CDR3 bases are TGTGCCAGCAGCGTAGCGGGGGGGTCTAACTATGGCTACACCTTC.

The gene calls are TRBV7-8 and TRBJ1-2; D gene unclear. The CDR3 loop spans 13 amino acids. Trimming cost V 5 bases and J 8 bases, with 15 bases left between them. Looked up from germline, CDR1 is SGHVS and CDR2 is FQNEAQ. Written as DNA, the CDR3 is TGTGCCAGCAGCCCAGGACGGCGAGGGGGCTACACCTTC. Translated: CASSPGRRGGYTF.

V and J are TRBV9 and TRBJ1-3, with 8 bases matching TRBD1. The CDR3 extends over 17 amino acids. Trimming removed 5 bases from V and 0 bases from J; junction bases left unmatched: 10. Per germline, CDR1 SGDLS and CDR2 YYNGEE. The CDR3 spells CASRGQGLSRSGNTIYF. In DNA form, the CDR3 reads TGTGCCAGCAGAGGACAGGGACTGTCACGCTCTGGAAACACCATATATTTT.

This chain connects TRBV6-4 to TRBJ2-1; 11 bases align to TRBD2. The CDR3 runs to 16 residues. Germline V lookup: CDR1 MRHNA, CDR2 SNTAGT. V trimming: 2 bases; J trimming: 10 bases; junction bases outside the gene matches: 10. In DNA form, the CDR3 reads TGTGCCAGCAGTGACGGAAAGGCTAGCGGGGGGCAAGAGCAGTTCTTC. It translates to CASSDGKASGGQEQFF.

The gene calls are TRBV5-1 and TRBJ2-5; TRBD2 matches 10 bases. Germline CDR1 SGHRS, CDR2 YFSETQ. The CDR3 loop spans 14 amino acids. V was pared by 8 bases and J by 2 bases, with 6 bases of the junction left unmatched. CDR3 amino acids: CASYTLAGQETQYF. CDR3 DNA: TGCGCCAGTTACACACTAGCGGGGCAAGAGACCCAGTACTTC.